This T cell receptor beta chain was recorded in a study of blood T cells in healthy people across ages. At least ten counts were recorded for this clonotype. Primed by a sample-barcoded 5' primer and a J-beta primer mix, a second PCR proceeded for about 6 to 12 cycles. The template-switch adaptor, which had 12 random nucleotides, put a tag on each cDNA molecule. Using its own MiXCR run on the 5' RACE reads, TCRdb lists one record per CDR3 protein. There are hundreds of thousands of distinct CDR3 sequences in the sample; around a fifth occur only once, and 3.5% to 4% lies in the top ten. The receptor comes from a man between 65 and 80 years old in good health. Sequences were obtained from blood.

The CDR3 loop is CASSSRDTDTQYF. For the CDR3, the DNA is TGTGCCAGCAGCTCGAGGGACACAGATACGCAGTATTTT. The gene calls are TRBV7-6 and TRBJ2-3; D is perhaps TRBD2 (5 bases). Trimming removed 4 bases at V and 2 bases at J, with 7 bases between. Germline values: CDR1 SGHVS, CDR2 FNYEAQ. CDR3 length: 13 amino acids.